A selection of T cell receptor beta chains follows, all from one sample in a study of blood T cell repertoires in COVID-19. Repertoires were generated with immunoSEQ multiplex PCR, while TCRdb's copy carries only in-frame clones and drops some. This sample has roughly 230,000 clones; 65% to 90% occur once, and the top ten carry 6.5% to 9%. Sequencing used peripheral blood. These receptors came from a woman between 45 and 65 years old with acute or convalescent COVID-19. The CDR3 runs from the conserved cysteine through the conserved F or W. A D gene is named only where the DNA matches it firmly. Expanded clones are given a class, and other clones once, few, many or no size at all.

few TRBJ1-5 - TRBV19 CASSIVGGFSNQPQHF TGTGCCAGTAGTATCGTAGGAGGGTTTAGCAATCAGCCCCAGCATTTT
- TRBJ2-2 - TRBV2 CASSVQGKDFRTGELFF TGTGCCAGCAGTGTTCAGGGGAAAGACTTTCGCACCGGGGAGCTGTTTTTT
- TRBJ2-7 TRBD1 TRBV2 CASRPGQGVNEQYF TGTGCCAGCAGGCCGGGACAGGGGGTTAACGAGCAGTACTTC
- TRBJ2-1 TRBD1 TRBV28 CAGQGKSYNEQFF TGTGCCGGACAGGGCAAATCCTACAATGAGCAGTTCTTC
once TRBJ2-1 TRBD2 TRBV29-1 CSAGRGGNNEQFF TGCAGCGCGGGACGCGGGGGAAACAATGAGCAGTTCTTC
- TRBJ2-1 TRBD2 TRBV7-9 CASFSPGLADYNEQFF TGTGCCAGCTTCTCTCCGGGACTAGCGGACTACAATGAGCAGTTCTTC
- TRBJ1-1 - TRBV7-9 CASSLAANTEAFF TGTGCCAGCAGCTTAGCAGCGAACACTGAAGCTTTCTTT
- TRBJ1-1 - TRBV6-5 CASTRPTGTNTEAFF TGTGCCAGCACCCGCCCGACAGGCACGAACACTGAAGCTTTCTTT
- TRBJ2-2 - TRBV21-1 CASSTTSGHTGELFF TGTGCCAGCAGCACGACTAGCGGACACACCGGGGAGCTGTTTTTT
- TRBJ1-1 TRBD1 TRBV7-9 CASSQGQGLPEAFF TGTGCCAGCAGCCAGGGACAGGGGTTGCCTGAAGCTTTCTTT
- TRBJ1-6 - TRBV28 CASNQNRNSPLHF TGTGCCAGCAACCAGAACAGGAATTCACCCCTCCACTTT
- TRBJ2-2 - TRBV10-2 CASRGAHATGELFF TGCGCCAGCAGGGGAGCGCACGCCACCGGGGAGCTGTTTTTT
- TRBJ1-5 TRBD1 TRBV27 CASSLGTGNNQPQHF TGTGCCAGCAGTTTAGGGACAGGCAACAATCAGCCCCAGCATTTT
- TRBJ1-5 - TRBV7-2 CASSYRDSNQPQHF TGTGCCAGCAGCTACAGGGATAGCAATCAGCCCCAGCATTTT
- TRBJ1-2 TRBD1 TRBV18 CASSPGQGHGYTF TGTGCCAGCTCACCGGGACAGGGACATGGCTACACCTTC
- TRBJ1-1 TRBD1 TRBV14 CASSLNRGGNTEAFF TGTGCCAGCAGCCTAAACAGGGGTGGAAACACTGAAGCTTTCTTT
- TRBJ2-7 TRBD2 TRBV20-1 CSASPTSGWYEQYF TGCAGTGCTAGTCCTACTAGCGGGTGGTACGAGCAGTACTTC
- TRBJ2-7 - TRBV7-2 CASSEGWRGEQYF TGTGCCAGCAGTGAGGGGTGGCGGGGTGAGCAGTACTTC
- TRBJ1-1 TRBD1 TRBV28 CASSSLGQGLYTEAFF TGTGCCAGCAGTTCCCTCGGACAGGGGTTATACACTGAAGCTTTCTTT
- TRBJ1-1 TRBD1 TRBV29-1 CSVEGAVNTEAFF TGCAGCGTGGAGGGGGCTGTGAACACTGAAGCTTTCTTT
- TRBJ2-2 TRBD2 TRBV7-2 CASRTTSGRAGSGELFF TGTGCCAGCAGGACGACTAGCGGGAGGGCCGGGTCCGGGGAGCTGTTTTTT
- TRBJ2-3 TRBD1 TRBV30 CAWKAQGAFTDTQYF TGTGCCTGGAAGGCACAGGGGGCCTTCACAGATACGCAGTATTTT
- TRBJ2-1 TRBD2 TRBV5-1 CASSQTSGNEQFF TGCGCCAGCAGCCAAACTAGCGGCAATGAGCAGTTCTTC
- TRBJ2-1 TRBD2 TRBV7-9 CASSLLAGGVEQFF TGTGCCAGCAGCTTACTAGCGGGAGGGGTTGAGCAGTTCTTC
- TRBJ2-1 TRBD1 TRBV7-9 CASSSPGTGGDNEQFF TGTGCCAGCAGCTCCCCCGGGACAGGGGGGGACAATGAGCAGTTCTTC
- TRBJ2-2 TRBD1 TRBV19 CASSTQGAGELFF TGTGCCAGTAGTACCCAGGGGGCCGGGGAGCTGTTTTTT
- TRBJ2-3 TRBD1 TRBV3-1/TRBV3-2 CASRTGQEAADTQYF TGTGCCAGCAGAACTGGACAGGAGGCAGCAGATACGCAGTATTTT
- TRBJ1-2 TRBD1 TRBV19 CASNRQGGYGYTF TGTGCCAGTAACAGACAGGGCGGCTATGGCTACACCTTC
- TRBJ1-5 - TRBV20-1 CSASQVGQPGKEPQHF TGCAGTGCTAGTCAGGTGGGACAACCCGGCAAGGAGCCCCAGCATTTT
- TRBJ1-2 - TRBV6-5 CASSRYRADYGYTF TGTGCCAGCAGCCGATACCGCGCGGACTATGGCTACACCTTC
- TRBJ1-2 - TRBV11-3 CASSRSPPERTF TGTGCCAGCAGCCGGTCCCCTCCGGAGCGCACCTTC
- TRBJ1-3 - TRBV10-2 CASTPGSLPGNTIYF TGCGCCAGCACCCCGGGGTCCCTTCCTGGAAACACCATATATTTT
- TRBJ2-2 TRBD1 TRBV7-9 CAAYTEPGQRATGELFF TGTGCCGCGTACACGGAACCGGGACAGCGTGCCACCGGGGAGCTGTTTTTT
few TRBJ2-1 - TRBV2 CASRFSQVYNEQFF TGTGCCAGCAGGTTCTCACAGGTGTACAATGAGCAGTTCTTC
- TRBJ1-1 - TRBV7-6 CASSLQTGSATEAFF TGTGCCAGCAGCCTCCAGACAGGTTCTGCCACTGAAGCTTTCTTT
- TRBJ2-2 TRBD1 TRBV11-2 CASSRQGANTGELFF TGTGCCAGCTCCCGACAGGGGGCGAACACCGGGGAGCTGTTTTTT
- TRBJ2-1 TRBD2 TRBV5-1 CASSFTAGLGDEQFF TGCGCCAGCAGCTTCACAGCGGGGTTAGGCGATGAGCAGTTCTTC
few TRBJ1-6 - TRBV7-2 CASSLVLGGAGNSPLHF TGTGCCAGCAGCTTAGTCCTTGGAGGGGCTGGAAATTCACCCCTCCACTTT
- TRBJ2-3 - TRBV6-4 CASSFQGGTDTQYF TGTGCCAGCTCATTTCAGGGCGGTACAGATACGCAGTATTTT
- TRBJ2-2 TRBD1 TRBV9 CASSVGDRSNTGELFF TGTGCCAGCAGCGTAGGGGACAGATCGAACACCGGGGAGCTGTTTTTT
- TRBJ1-5 TRBD1 TRBV30 CAWSQSYGQGDNSNQPQHF TGTGCCTGGAGTCAATCGTATGGACAGGGGGATAATAGCAATCAGCCCCAGCATTTT
- TRBJ2-3 - TRBV30 CAWVPHTDTQYF TGTGCCTGGGTGCCACACACAGATACGCAGTATTTT
- TRBJ1-2 TRBD1 TRBV7-9 CASSLYGAEATGVGYGYTF TGTGCCAGCAGCTTGTACGGCGCGGAAGCTACAGGGGTTGGCTATGGCTACACCTTC
- TRBJ2-2 - TRBV4-1 CASSQGRANTGELFF TGCGCCAGCAGTCAAGGTCGGGCGAACACCGGGGAGCTGTTTTTT
- TRBJ1-4 TRBD1 TRBV14 CASSRGQTYNEKLFF TGTGCCAGCAGCAGGGGACAGACTTATAATGAAAAACTGTTTTTT
- TRBJ2-7 - TRBV5-1 CASSFTEGGYEQYF TGCGCCAGCAGCTTCACGGAAGGGGGTTACGAGCAGTACTTC
- TRBJ2-1 TRBD1 TRBV28 CASSADRAAYNEQFF TGTGCCAGCAGTGCAGACAGGGCCGCTTACAATGAGCAGTTCTTC
- TRBJ1-2 TRBD1 TRBV4-2 CASSQDRAGGEYGYTF TGTGCCAGCAGCCAAGATAGGGCAGGGGGCGAATATGGCTACACCTTC
- TRBJ2-1 TRBD2 TRBV11-2 CASSLAGGTYNEQFF TGTGCCAGCAGTTTAGCGGGAGGGACCTACAATGAGCAGTTCTTC
- TRBJ1-2 - TRBV18 CASSPLGQKEGYTF TGTGCCAGCTCACCACTTGGGCAAAAGGAAGGCTACACCTTC
- TRBJ1-1 - TRBV12-3/TRBV12-4 CASSPRTEAFF TGTGCCAGCAGTCCCAGGACTGAAGCTTTCTTT
- TRBJ2-2 TRBD2 TRBV9 CASSVDGGVTGELFF TGTGCCAGCAGCGTAGATGGGGGGGTCACCGGGGAGCTGTTTTTT
- TRBJ2-1 - TRBV5-1 CASSGASRVNEQFF TGCGCCAGCAGCGGGGCCAGCCGGGTCAATGAGCAGTTCTTC
- TRBJ2-2 TRBD2 TRBV5-8 CASSLDGGAFGELFF TGTGCCAGCAGCTTGGACGGGGGGGCCTTCGGGGAGCTGTTTTTT
- TRBJ2-5 TRBD2 TRBV4-1 CASSQHPGLAGQETQYF TGCGCCAGCAGCCAACATCCGGGACTAGCGGGCCAAGAGACCCAGTACTTC
- TRBJ2-7 - TRBV5-1 CASSRVRSRTTYEQYF TGCGCCAGCAGCCGAGTTCGTTCGCGGACAACCTACGAGCAGTACTTC
- TRBJ2-1 - TRBV24-1 CATSARNEQFF TGTGCCACCAGTGCTCGGAATGAGCAGTTCTTC
- TRBJ1-5 - TRBV6-2/TRBV6-3 CASSYRHPGSQPQHF TGTGCCAGCAGTTATCGGCACCCGGGGTCTCAGCCCCAGCATTTT
- TRBJ1-2 - TRBV28 CASSHPPGTGYGYTF TGTGCCAGCAGTCACCCGCCGGGTACAGGCTATGGCTACACCTTC